This T cell receptor (beta chain) was sequenced during a study of OX40 agonist ivuxolimab in advanced cancers. For the study in its entirety: The costimulatory receptor OX40 (CD134) was targeted by ivuxolimab, a fully human IgG2 agonistic monoclonal antibody. Intravenous ivuxolimab was administered to patients every 2 weeks at six dose levels: 0.01, 0.1, 0.3, 1.5, 3 and 10 mg/kg. Of the roughly 51 patients in dose escalation, 19 had hepatocellular carcinoma, roughly 15 had melanoma, 9 had renal cell carcinoma and 9 had head and neck cancer. A male proportion of almost 85% and a mean age of approximately 55 years, ranging from roughly 23 to 85, were recorded for the dose-escalation cohort. Prior anti-PD-1, anti-PD-L1 or anti-CTLA-4 therapy was permitted, and about two fifths of dose-escalation patients had received checkpoint inhibitors. Three dose-escalation patients achieved partial responses, one with hepatocellular carcinoma and two with cutaneous melanoma. The purpose of peripheral TCRbeta sequencing was to test whether ivuxolimab changed TCR sequence diversity and led to clonal T-cell expansion. The paper covers the monotherapy dose-escalation part of the phase I ivuxolimab trial, which included N of about 50 patients. Summary of the overall study and its limitations: Low levels of normalized T-cell clonal expansion were also seen in some nonresponding patients. At doses of 0.1 to 3.0 mg/kg, clonal expansion of both CD4+ and CD8+ blood T cells was observed from baseline to week 6. On average, CD8+ T cells showed more expanded clones than CD4+ T cells after ivuxolimab. In the 0.1-3.0 mg/kg groups, partial responders were among the patients with the lowest normalized peripheral clonal expansion, particularly in CD8+ T cells. The antigen specificity of the clonally expanded peripheral T cells was not determined.

The CDR3 starts with the cysteine, ends with the phenylalanine, and has 14 residues. The only DNA kept is the CDR3, 42 bases in frame from the first base. V is cut back by 6 bases and J by 3 bases, with 7 bases in the junction unmatched. The germline V gene yields SGHTA for CDR1 and FQGNSA for CDR2. Concerning this clone: No antigen is known for it. Base qualities are not recorded, but no much larger clone differs from it by a single base.

Genomic DNA was isolated from the sorted cells so that the TCRbeta CDR3 region could be sequenced. TCRbeta CDR3 regions were sequenced using the immunoSEQ Assay. In TCRdb, the immuneACCESS table is reduced to in-frame sequences with V and J assigned. These tables do not hold every clone; where another copy was compared, an unresolved V gene accounts for under half, and the others remain unexplained. For this sample there are around 140,000 clones; under 95% appear just once. The top ten clones comprise more than 1% of the sample. Patients with a history of autoimmune disease or receiving systemic immunosuppression were excluded from the trial. In every dose cohort, peripheral blood was drawn for TCR sequencing at baseline, cycle 4 day 1, and cycle 7 day 1. The samples were taken from a phase I, first-in-human, multicenter, open-label dose-escalation trial of ivuxolimab. Adults with locally advanced or metastatic melanoma, renal cell carcinoma, hepatocellular carcinoma or head and neck squamous cell carcinoma were enrolled in the trial. CD4+ and CD8+ T cells were sorted separately from peripheral blood before TCR sequencing.

The receptor's source is an adult with an advanced solid tumor such as melanoma, head and neck, liver or kidney cancer. This specimen consisted of CD4+ or CD8+ T cells sorted from blood, obtained in a trial of the OX40 agonist ivuxolimab. The sequence links TRBV7-2 to TRBJ2-7; TRBD1 fits 8 bases in the junction. The CDR3 in this case is CASSPTGGYYEQYF. The nucleotide sequence is TGTGCCAGCAGTCCCACAGGGGGTTACTACGAGCAGTACTTC. The entire variable domain, with the stretches around the CDR3 drawn from the reference TRBV7-2 and TRBJ2-7 proteins, is GAGVSQSPSNKVTEKGKDVELRCDPISGHTALYWYRQSLGQGLEFLIYFQGNSAPDKSGLPSDRFSAERTGGSVSTLTIQRTQQEDSAVYLCASSPTGGYYEQYFGPGTRLTVT.